Presented here are 3 T cell receptor beta chains from one specimen sequenced in a study of vaccination and CD4 T cells after COVID-19. For these receptors, no antigen is known. Regarding treatment: roughly ten-day PBMC culture with coronavirus spike peptide pools or control peptides (ViraFEST assay). CD4+ T cells that came from the unexposed donor were collected before the COVID-19 pandemic (2011-2018). An Oncomine TCR Beta short-read assay was used to sequence the DNA from cultured CD4+ T cells. TCRdb re-analysed the PCR reads in MiXCR, keeping a single row per CDR3 protein. Among thousands of distinct CDR3 sequences listed, around half were seen once. The sample was CD4+ T cells from blood, cultured in vitro. Source of these receptors: a human donor in good health.

The chain combines TRBV7-2 with TRBJ2-5; D might be TRBD2 (6 bases). The V end was cut by 4 bases, the J end by 7 bases, with 16 bases between. CDR1 and CDR2 (germline): SGHTA, FQGNSA. This CDR3 spans 14 amino acids. The CDR3 DNA reads as TGTGCCAGCAGCTCCCGCGGGGCCGGTGGGACCCAGTACTTC. Encoded protein: CASSSRGAGGTQYF.

Here the CDR3 reads CASSGNRGADTQYF. The CDR3 DNA is TGTGCCAGCAGTGGAAACAGGGGCGCAGATACGCAGTATTTT. The rearrangement joins TRBV2 to TRBJ2-3; 7 bases align to TRBD1. V was clipped by 4 bases and J by 4 bases; unmatched bases: 5. Per germline, CDR1 SNHLY and CDR2 FYNNEI. The CDR3 contains 14 residues. Supplemented by reference TRBV2 and TRBJ2-3, the full variable domain reads EPEVTQTPSHQVTQMGQEVILRCVPISNHLYFYWYRQILGQKVEFLVSFYNNEISEKSEIFDDQFSVERPDGSNFTLKIRSTKLEDSAMYFCASSGNRGADTQYFGPGTRLTVL.

This clonotype was detected only a few times. V gene TRBV20-1 combines with J gene TRBJ1-5, with 7 bases that match TRBD1. Germline V lookup: CDR1 DFQATT, CDR2 SNEGSKA (reference sequence). The V segment lost 6 bases and the J segment 4 bases; nucleotides outside the gene matches: 15. This CDR3 is 16 amino acids long. This CDR3 is CSAGGMGSGANQPQHF. DNA for the CDR3: TGCAGTGCAGGGGGCATGGGCTCCGGGGCGAATCAGCCCCAGCATTTT.